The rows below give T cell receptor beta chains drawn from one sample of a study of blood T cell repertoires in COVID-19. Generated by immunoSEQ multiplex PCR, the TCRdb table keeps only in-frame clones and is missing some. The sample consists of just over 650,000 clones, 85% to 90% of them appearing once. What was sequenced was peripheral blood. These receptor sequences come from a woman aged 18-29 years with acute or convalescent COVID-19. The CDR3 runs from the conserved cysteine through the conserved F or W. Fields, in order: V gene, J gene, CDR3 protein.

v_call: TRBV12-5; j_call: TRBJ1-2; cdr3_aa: CASGLWSVLANYGYTF
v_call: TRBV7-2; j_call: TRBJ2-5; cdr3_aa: CASSFPAGGPRETQYF
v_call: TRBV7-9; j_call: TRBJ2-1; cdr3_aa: CASSLAGGNEQFF
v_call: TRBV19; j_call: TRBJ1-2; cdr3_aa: CASSPGTGGYGYTF
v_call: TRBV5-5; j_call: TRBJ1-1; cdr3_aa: CASSLPQGYTEAFF
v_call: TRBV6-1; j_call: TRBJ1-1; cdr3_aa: CASSEFSGWGTEAFF
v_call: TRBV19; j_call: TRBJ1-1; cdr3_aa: CASSISGVTEAFF
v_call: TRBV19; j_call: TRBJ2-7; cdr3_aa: CASSIRPYDRSYEQYF
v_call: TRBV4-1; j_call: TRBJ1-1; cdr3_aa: CASGSTVNTEAFF
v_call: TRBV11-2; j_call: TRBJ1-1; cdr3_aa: CASSLRTRQGRSEAFF
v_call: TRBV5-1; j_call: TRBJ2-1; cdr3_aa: CASSLSSGAGPGREQFF
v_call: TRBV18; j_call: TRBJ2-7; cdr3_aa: CASSLQSAGDYEQYF
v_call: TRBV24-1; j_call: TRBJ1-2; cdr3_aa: CATTNSPHPTGEEYGYTF
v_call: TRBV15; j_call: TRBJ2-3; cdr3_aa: CATSKTSGGTDTQYF
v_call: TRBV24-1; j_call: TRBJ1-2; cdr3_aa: CATSAEGLGYTF
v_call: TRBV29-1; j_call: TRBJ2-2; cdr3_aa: CSVGGQGTGELFF
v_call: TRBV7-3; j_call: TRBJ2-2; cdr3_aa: CASSVGGPTGELFF
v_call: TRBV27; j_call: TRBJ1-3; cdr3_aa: CASTPEFGNTIYF
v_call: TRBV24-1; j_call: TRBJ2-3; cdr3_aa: CATSGPGGTDTQYF
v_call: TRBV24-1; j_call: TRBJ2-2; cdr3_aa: CATSDWGQGELFF
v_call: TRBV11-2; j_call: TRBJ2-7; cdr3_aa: CASSENRGGASEQYF
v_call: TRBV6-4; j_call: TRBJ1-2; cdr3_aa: CASRKGTGSDNYGYTF